The 29 T cell receptor beta chains given below trace back to one sample, sequenced in a study of shared clonotypes between healthy human individuals. Method: immunoSEQ multiplex PCR; TCRdb's copy keeps in-frame clones and lacks some. Seen here are millions of clones, 95% observed once, and the top ten hold approximately 0.13%. The sample taken for sequencing was naive CD4+ T cells sorted from blood. The subset here: CD45RA+ positively selected. All receptors derive from a man younger than 30 in good health.

A remark on this clone: At the DNA level, this CDR3 is encoded by other sequences in the same sample as well. The DNA for the CDR3 is TGTGCCAGCAGCTTAGAGGGCGGGTACTCCTACGAGCAGTACTTC. Translated, it gives CASSLEGGYSYEQYF. This rearrangement joins TRBV7-2 to TRBJ2-7, with TRBD2 as a possible D gene (5 bases). Germline lookup yields CDR1 SGHTA and CDR2 FQGNSA. V lost 1 base and J 0 bases, leaving 10 bases between the germline ends. The CDR3 is 15 residues long. Complete variable domain (other parts from reference TRBV7-2 and TRBJ2-7): GAGVSQSPSNKVTEKGKDVELRCDPISGHTALYWYRQSLGQGLEFLIYFQGNSAPDKSGLPSDRFSAERTGGSVSTLTIQRTQQEDSAVYLCASSLEGGYSYEQYFGPGTRLTVT.

The rearrangement uses TRBV6-5 and TRBJ2-7, with D unclear. Germline V gene data show CDR1 as MNHEY and CDR2 as SVGAGI. The V gene lost 7 bases and the J gene lost 5 bases, with 18 bases spanning the gap. This CDR3 has 14 residues. Written as DNA, the CDR3 is TGTGCCAGCACCCCAAGTAAGGGAACTAACGAGCAGTACTTC. Encoded protein: CASTPSKGTNEQYF.

This chain uses TRBV11-3 with TRBJ2-1, with D maybe TRBD2 (7 bases). Trimming shortened V by 4 bases and J by 0 bases, and 13 bases separated the two germline ends. CDR1 and CDR2 (germline): SGHNT, YENEEA. This CDR3 is built from 16 residues. CDR3 DNA: TGTGCCAGCAGCTCCGGGGGGCAGAGCTCCTACAATGAGCAGTTCTTC. It specifies CASSSGGQSSYNEQFF.

V usage is TRBV6-1 and J usage is TRBJ1-2, with 9 positions matching TRBD1. This CDR3 contains 14 residues. Trimming cost V 1 base and J 14 bases; bases outside gene matches: 11. The germline V gene encodes CDR1 MNHNS and CDR2 SASEGT. As DNA, the CDR3 is TGTGCCAGCAGTGAAGTGTGGACAGGGGTCCCCGGAACCTTC. Translating it yields CASSEVWTGVPGTF.

This clone occurred once. V usage is TRBV28 and J usage is TRBJ1-6; TRBD1 agrees at 9 bases. The CDR3 consists of 15 residues. V shed 6 bases, J shed 5 bases, and the junction held 5 bases outside the gene matches. Germline CDR1 MDHEN, CDR2 SYDVKM. CDR3 in DNA: TGTGCCAGCAGGCCTTGGGACAGGGATAATTCACCCCTCCACTTT. Its translation is CASRPWDRDNSPLHF.

V is TRBV10-1 and J is TRBJ2-3; 13 nucleotides align to TRBD2. There are 18 residues in the CDR3. With 4 bases clipped from V and 3 bases from J, the junction kept 10 bases outside the gene matches. Per germline, CDR1 WNHNN and CDR2 SYGVQD (reference sequence). The DNA for the CDR3 is TGCGCCAGCAGTGCCTTCCCCGGGACTAGCGGGACTACAGATACGCAGTATTTT. Amino acids: CASSAFPGTSGTTDTQYF.

This chain links TRBV30 with TRBJ2-3, with 7 bases aligning to TRBD1. V shed 1 base, J shed 5 bases, and the junction held 9 bases outside the gene matches. The CDR3 runs 15 residues. Germline CDR1 reads GTSNPN; CDR2 reads SVGIG (reference sequence). CDR3 protein: CAWSGVSRGLDTQYF. For the CDR3, the DNA is TGTGCCTGGAGTGGGGTTAGTAGGGGGCTAGATACGCAGTATTTT.

The chain recombines TRBV19 with TRBJ1-5; unclear D gene. V lost 6 bases and J lost 5, with 14 bases in between. This CDR3 comprises 14 residues. CDR1 is LNHDA and CDR2 is SQIVND in the germline V gene (reference sequence). Here the CDR3 DNA reads TGTGCCAGTAGCACGGGTAGGGAGCATCAGCCCCAGCATTTT. Protein: CASSTGREHQPQHF. The variable domain in full, completed from reference TRBV19 and TRBJ1-5, reads DGGITQSPKYLFRKEGQNVTLSCEQNLNHDAMYWYRQDPGQGLRLIYYSQIVNDFQKGDIAEGYSVSREKKESFPLTVTSAQKNPTAFYLCASSTGREHQPQHFGDGTRLSIL.

This chain connects TRBV30 to TRBJ2-3, with 9 bases fitting TRBD2. This CDR3 is 16 amino acids long. Trimming took 2 bases from V and 6 from J; bases not matched to a gene: 12. Germline CDR1 is GTSNPN and CDR2 is SVGIG (reference sequence). The CDR3 DNA reads TGTGCCTGGAGTCCCCGCGGGAGGGCCACGGTTGATACGCAGTATTTT. Translation: CAWSPRGRATVDTQYF.

This chain uses TRBV11-3 with TRBJ2-3; D is tentatively TRBD1 or TRBD2 (5 bases each). The V and J ends lost 1 base and 0 bases respectively, with 8 bases between them. There are 15 residues in the CDR3. Germline V gene lookup returns CDR1 SGHNT and CDR2 YENEEA. The CDR3 protein is CASSLGGISTDTQYF. The CDR3 coding sequence is TGTGCCAGCAGCTTAGGGGGGATTAGCACAGATACGCAGTATTTT.

The V call is TRBV9, the J call TRBJ2-1; TRBD2 aligns across 7 bases. This CDR3 region has 16 residues. The trim removed 0 bases at V and 1 base at J, leaving 4 bases unmatched. Germline CDR1 SGDLS, CDR2 YYNGEE. The CDR3 DNA reads TGTGCCAGCAGCGTAGGGCAGCGGGGTTCCTACAATGAGCAGTTCTTC. Translation gives CASSVGQRGSYNEQFF.

The sample holds one count of this clone. In nucleotides, the CDR3 is TGCGCCAGCAGCCTCCCCGGGGCGGGGGGTTACAATGAGCAGTTCTTC. Translating gives CASSLPGAGGYNEQFF. The chain recombines TRBV4-1 with TRBJ2-1; 8 bases fit TRBD2. Trimming took 4 bases from V and 4 from J; bases not matched to a gene: 9. Germline loops: CDR1 MGHRA, CDR2 YSYEKL. This CDR3 region has 16 residues.

The rearrangement uses TRBV5-1 and TRBJ2-5; 8 bases map to TRBD2. The CDR3 runs 16 residues. With V trimmed by 2 bases and J by 2 bases, 8 bases remained unmatched. Germline V lookup: CDR1 SGHRS, CDR2 YFSETQ. For the CDR3, the DNA is TGCGCCAGCAGCTTCGCTGGTAGCGGGACTCAAGAGACCCAGTACTTC. Its translation is CASSFAGSGTQETQYF.

This CDR3 reads CSVETHTGELFF. Here the CDR3 DNA reads TGCAGCGTTGAGACGCACACCGGGGAGCTGTTTTTT. This chain joins TRBV29-1 and TRBJ2-2; no definite D call. The CDR3 contains 12 residues. Per the germline V gene, CDR1 is SQVTM and CDR2 is ANQGSEA. Trimming took 3 bases from V and 3 from J, leaving 5 bases between them.

V and J are TRBV25-1 and TRBJ2-3; 8 nucleotides line up with TRBD2. Looked up from germline, CDR1 is MGHDK and CDR2 is SYGVNS. J gave up 4 bases and V 3 bases, and 3 bases lay outside the gene matches. This CDR3 contains 14 residues. CDR3 nucleotide sequence: TGTGCCAGCAGTGATCGGGGGGGTCCAGATACGCAGTATTTT. This translates into CASSDRGGPDTQYF.

This chain joins TRBV25-1 and TRBJ1-2, with 9 positions matching TRBD1. The CDR3 length is 15 residues. J gave up 2 bases and V 7 bases, and 8 bases lay outside the gene matches. The V gene's germline CDR1 is MGHDK and CDR2 SYGVNS. The CDR3 sequence is CASKGEGTGNYGYTF. The CDR3 DNA follows: TGTGCCAGCAAAGGGGAAGGGACAGGGAACTATGGCTACACCTTC.

The chain is built from TRBV6-5 and TRBJ2-7; TRBD1 or TRBD2 may be the D gene (5 bases each). V lost 6 bases, J lost 6 bases, and 15 bases lay in between. Germline V gene data show CDR1 as MNHEY and CDR2 as SVGAGI. This CDR3 comprises 13 residues. In DNA form, the CDR3 reads TGTGCCAGCAGCCCGGGACCATGGGGCGAGCAGTACTTC. Encoded protein: CASSPGPWGEQYF.

The chain has TRBV5-1 and TRBJ2-5, with a possible D match to TRBD2 (5 bases). CDR3 length equals 13 residues. CDR1 SGHRS and CDR2 YFSETQ come from the germline V gene. V was pared by 4 bases and J by 7 bases, with 14 bases between. The CDR3, as DNA: TGCGCCAGCAGCCCGGAGGCGGTGGGGACCCAGTACTTC. It yields the protein CASSPEAVGTQYF.

This chain connects TRBV10-3 to TRBJ2-2; D possibly corresponds to TRBD1 (5 bases). The CDR3 is made up of 14 amino acids. V lost 9 bases and J lost 0, with 11 bases in between. Germline values: CDR1 ENHRY, CDR2 SYGVKD. The CDR3 loop is CAINRNSNTGELFF. CDR3 bases: TGTGCCATAAACAGGAACTCGAACACCGGGGAGCTGTTTTTT.

The V gene is TRBV6-5, the J gene TRBJ1-6; no firm D call. The germline gives CDR1 MNHEY, CDR2 SVGAGI. The CDR3 sequence is 14 residues long. Trimming shortened V by 4 bases and J by 7 bases, and 11 bases separated the two germline ends. The CDR3 coding sequence is TGTGCCAGCAGTTGGATGGCCGGGAATTCACCCCTCCACTTT. This encodes CASSWMAGNSPLHF.

V and J are TRBV5-4 and TRBJ2-7; 10 nucleotides match TRBD2. Trimming cost V 3 bases and J 6 bases; bases outside gene matches: 9. The CDR3 is made up of 15 amino acids. CDR1 and CDR2 (germline): SGHNT, YYREEE (reference sequence). As DNA, the CDR3 is TGTGCCAGCAGCTCCCTACTAGCGGGGCCTTCCGAGCAGTACTTC. Its protein product is CASSSLLAGPSEQYF.

The chain joins TRBV5-4 to TRBJ2-7; a possible D gene is TRBD1 (6 bases). The CDR3 totals 14 residues. V lost 4 bases, J lost 0 bases, and 11 bases lay in between. Looked up from germline, CDR1 is SGHNT and CDR2 is YYREEE (reference sequence). The CDR3 coding sequence is TGTGCCAGCAGCCCGGACAGCCGCTCCTACGAGCAGTACTTC. This translates into CASSPDSRSYEQYF.

The V and J genes are TRBV7-9 and TRBJ1-2; D uncertain. Between the trimmed V and J ends, which lost 1 base and 8 bases, there was a span of 17 bases. Germline V gene data show CDR1 as SEHNR and CDR2 as FQNEAQ (reference sequence). This CDR3 region has 15 residues. CDR3 in DNA: TGTGCCAGCAGCTTAGTAGGGCCCGCCGCTGTCGGCTACACCTTC. It is translated as CASSLVGPAAVGYTF. The full variable domain, in which reference TRBV7-9 and TRBJ1-2 provide the parts outside the CDR3, is DTGVSQNPRHKITKRGQNVTFRCDPISEHNRLYWYRQTLGQGPEFLTYFQNEAQLEKSRLLSDRFSAERPKGSFSTLEIQRTEQGDSAMYLCASSLVGPAAVGYTFGSGTRLTVV.

This clone appeared once. This chain joins TRBV5-1 and TRBJ2-7; tentative D call: TRBD2 (5 bases). Trimming removed 1 base at V and 0 bases at J, with 20 bases between. The CDR3 spans 18 residues. The germline V gene has CDR1 SGHRS and CDR2 YFSETQ. In DNA, the CDR3 is TGCGCCAGCAGCTTGATGCCGATTATTTGGGAGAGCTCCTACGAGCAGTACTTC. The encoded protein is CASSLMPIIWESSYEQYF.

The CDR3 nucleotides read TGTGCCAGCAGTGAATGGTACAATGAGCAGTTCTTC. It is translated as CASSEWYNEQFF. This chain joins TRBV2 and TRBJ2-1; D is undetermined. The CDR3 has 12 amino acids. Per germline, CDR1 SNHLY and CDR2 FYNNEI. With 2 bases removed from V and 4 bases from J, the gap between germline ends came to 3 bases.

The J gene is TRBJ2-7, the V gene TRBV27; D possibly corresponds to TRBD1 (6 bases). Germline V CDR1 and CDR2: MNHEY, SMNVEV (reference sequence). The CDR3 is made up of 14 amino acids. Trimming removed 1 base at V and 4 bases at J, with 11 bases between. CDR3 sequence reads: CASSLLQGRYEQYF. CDR3 DNA: TGTGCCAGCAGTTTATTACAGGGAAGATACGAGCAGTACTTC.

The chain has TRBV6-5 and TRBJ2-4; no firm D call. Germline CDR1 MNHEY, CDR2 SVGAGI. Deletions cut 5 bases from V and 0 bases from J, with 8 bases between. The CDR3 spans 14 residues. CDR3 sequence: CASSKGLAKNIQYF. The CDR3, as DNA: TGTGCCAGCAGTAAGGGTCTAGCCAAAAACATTCAGTACTTC.

V and J are TRBV6-5 and TRBJ2-5, with 11 bases identical to TRBD2. CDR1 and CDR2 (germline): MNHEY, SVGAGI. This CDR3 has 13 amino acids. V lost 6 bases to trimming and J lost 7 bases; unmatched junction nucleotides: 4. The CDR3 sequence is CASRRGLAGTQYF. CDR3 sequence (DNA): TGTGCCAGCAGGCGCGGACTAGCGGGGACCCAGTACTTC.

The gene calls are TRBV6-4 and TRBJ2-3, with TRBD2 matching over 10 bases. The V gene end was trimmed by 7 bases and the J gene end by 6 bases; junction bases not matched to a gene: 7. Germline values: CDR1 MRHNA, CDR2 SNTAGT. The CDR3 is 14 amino acids. CDR3 region: CASIIAGGMDTQYF. The CDR3 bases are TGTGCCAGCATTATAGCGGGAGGTATGGATACGCAGTATTTT.